The present T cell receptor beta chain was sequenced within a study of T cells in Graves' hyperthyroidism and ophthalmopathy. RNA transcripts gave rise to amplified TCR beta CDR3 regions. The HTBI primer set was used in a first-round RT-PCR of the TCR CDR3. TCRdb redid the calling of the multiplex PCR reads with MiXCR, one entry per CDR3 protein. The sample records around 300,000 distinct CDR3 sequences, approximately 15% being singletons. V was pared by 7 bases and J by 6 bases, with 19 bases between. From germline, CDR1 is MNHEY and CDR2 SMNVEV (reference sequence). This CDR3 has 16 amino acids. This clonotype was picked up many times. Its antigen is unidentified. Stability of Graves' hyperthyroidism was defined as absent ophthalmopathy progression within 18 months. Disease duration under 2 months; hyperthyroidism patients were aged 18 to 65. Study-wide results and caveats: In blood, most of the thyroid clonotypes expanded above 0.001 were also present. From stable hyperthyroidism, ophthalmopathy was set apart by a 13 V-J model.

The chain couples TRBV27 to TRBJ2-6; D not certain. The sample was blood. The source is a woman in her 30s with Graves' hyperthyroidism. CDR3 DNA: TGTGCCAGCACCAGCGTGCCGGGCCCTGAGGCCAACGTCCTGACTTTC. Translation gives CASTSVPGPEANVLTF. Filled out from reference TRBV27 and TRBJ2-6, the complete variable domain reads EAQVTQNPRYLITVTGKKLTVTCSQNMNHEYMSWYRQDPGLGLRQIYYSMNVEVTDKGDVPEGYKVSRKEKRNFPLILESPSPNQTSLYFCASTSVPGPEANVLTFGAGSRLTVL.